This TCR beta chain was recorded in a study of patients and donors after allogeneic stem cell transplantation. Per the germline V gene, CDR1 is SGHRS and CDR2 is YFSETQ. The CDR3 spans 17 residues. Unmatched junction bases numbered 9, after V lost 1 base and J lost 2 bases. TCRdb passed the RT-PCR reads through MiXCR, listing each CDR3 protein once. The table lists just over 55,000 distinct CDR3 sequences, approximately 12% of them singletons. The chain combines TRBV5-1 with TRBJ2-7, with 10 nucleotides matching TRBD1. This sequence was found in a human donor who was either an allogeneic HSCT recipient or a stem cell or donor lymphocyte infusion donor (not recorded which). It is not recorded whose cells these are; they may come from a transplant donor. Sequencing used blood, either unsorted or a sorted T cell fraction (not recorded which). CDR3 sequence (DNA): TGCGCCAGCAGCTTGAATCTGGACAGGGGGGGAACCTACGAGCAGTACTTC. Translation gives CASSLNLDRGGTYEQYF.